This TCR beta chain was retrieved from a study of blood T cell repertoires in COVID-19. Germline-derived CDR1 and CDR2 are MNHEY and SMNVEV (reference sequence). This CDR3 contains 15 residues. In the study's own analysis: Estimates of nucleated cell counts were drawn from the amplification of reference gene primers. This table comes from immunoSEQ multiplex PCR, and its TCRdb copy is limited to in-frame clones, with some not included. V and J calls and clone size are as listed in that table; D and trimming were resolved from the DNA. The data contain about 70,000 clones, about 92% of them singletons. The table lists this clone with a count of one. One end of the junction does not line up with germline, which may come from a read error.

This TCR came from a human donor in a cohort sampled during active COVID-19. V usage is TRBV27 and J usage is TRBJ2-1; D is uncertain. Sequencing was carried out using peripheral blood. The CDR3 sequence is CASSLSIQVGGEQFF. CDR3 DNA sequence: TGTGCCAGCAGTCTATCCATCCAGGTGGGTGGTGAGCAGTTCTTC.